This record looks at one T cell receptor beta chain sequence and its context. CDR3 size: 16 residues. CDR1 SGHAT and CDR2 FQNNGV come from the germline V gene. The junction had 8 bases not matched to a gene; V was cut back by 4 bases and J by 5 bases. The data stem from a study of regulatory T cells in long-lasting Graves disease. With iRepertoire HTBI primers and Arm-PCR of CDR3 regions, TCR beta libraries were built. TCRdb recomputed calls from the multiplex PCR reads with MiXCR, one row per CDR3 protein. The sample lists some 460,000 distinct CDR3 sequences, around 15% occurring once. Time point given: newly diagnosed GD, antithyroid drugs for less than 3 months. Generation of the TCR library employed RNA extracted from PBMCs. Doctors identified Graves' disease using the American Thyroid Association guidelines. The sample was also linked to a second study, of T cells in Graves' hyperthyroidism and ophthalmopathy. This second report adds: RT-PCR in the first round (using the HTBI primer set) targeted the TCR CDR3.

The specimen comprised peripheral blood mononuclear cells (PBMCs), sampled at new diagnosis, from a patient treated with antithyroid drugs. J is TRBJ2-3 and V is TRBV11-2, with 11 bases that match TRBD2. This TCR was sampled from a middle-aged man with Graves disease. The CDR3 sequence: CASSSRLAGMGDTQYF. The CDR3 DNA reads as TGTGCCAGCAGCTCTCGACTAGCGGGAATGGGAGATACGCAGTATTTT.